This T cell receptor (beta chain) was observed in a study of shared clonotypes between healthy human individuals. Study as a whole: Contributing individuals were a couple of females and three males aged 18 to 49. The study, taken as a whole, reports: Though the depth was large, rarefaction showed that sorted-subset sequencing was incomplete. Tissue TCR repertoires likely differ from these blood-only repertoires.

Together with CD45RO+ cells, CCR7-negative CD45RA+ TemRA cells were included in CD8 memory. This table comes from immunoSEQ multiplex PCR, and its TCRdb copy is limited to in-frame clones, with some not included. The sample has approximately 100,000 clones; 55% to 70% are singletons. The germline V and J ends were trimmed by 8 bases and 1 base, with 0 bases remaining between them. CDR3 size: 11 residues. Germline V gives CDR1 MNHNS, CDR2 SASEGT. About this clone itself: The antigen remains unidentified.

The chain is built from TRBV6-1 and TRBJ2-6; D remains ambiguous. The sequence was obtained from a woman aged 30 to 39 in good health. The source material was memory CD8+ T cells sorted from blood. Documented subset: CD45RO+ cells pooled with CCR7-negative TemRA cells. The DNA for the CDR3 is TGTGCCAGCTCTGGGGCCAACGTCCTGACTTTC. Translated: CASSGANVLTF.